This T cell receptor beta chain derives from a study of CD8+ T cells in alopecia areata. Study-wide background: The share of scalp area affected provided the severity score for treated patients. Whole-study results and caveats: A single nonresponder leaves the baseline CD8+ expansion link to response uncertain.

Germline V gives CDR1 LGHNA, CDR2 YSLEER. Trimming removed 4 bases from V and 8 bases from J; junction bases left unmatched: 8. The CDR3 is 15 amino acids. Following extraction, RNA underwent reverse transcription to cDNA, which served as the sequencing template. Assay used: immunoSEQ multiplex PCR; TCRdb lists only in-frame clones, some missing. The data show around 180,000 clones, 60% seen once. As to treatment: oral pan-JAK inhibitor, 5-10 mg twice daily. Lesional scalp punch biopsies and peripheral blood were collected from alopecia areata patients. Turning to this clone: Antigen: not known.

The clonotype comes from a human donor with alopecia areata. The chain links TRBV4-3 to TRBJ1-4; 9 positions match TRBD1. Source: CD4+ T cells sorted from blood, taken at week 24, from a patient treated with tofacitinib. The CDR3: CASSPQGQGLEKLFF. As DNA, the CDR3 is TGCGCCAGCAGCCCCCAGGGACAGGGATTAGAAAAACTGTTTTTT.